Listed below are T cell receptor beta chains from one sample, sequenced in a study of breast tumors, draining lymph nodes, adjacent tissues. TCRdb passed the multiplex PCR reads through MiXCR, listing each CDR3 protein once. The data hold about 8,300 distinct CDR3 sequences, with roughly 46% observed a single time. Sequenced sample: tumor-adjacent breast tissue. The source of these receptors is a female donor with breast cancer. Some clones in this sample may be carry-over from other donors' samples. Each CDR3 is given with its conserved first and last residue. The order of the fields is CDR3 DNA, CDR3 protein, clone size, J gene, V gene, D gene. A D gene is named only where the DNA matches it firmly. A clone size is listed for some rows: how often the clone was seen (once, few, many), or a class if it is expanded.

TGTGCCAGCAGCTTAGATAGGGGTGCGACTAATGAAAAACTGTTTTTT CASSLDRGATNEKLFF NA TRBJ1-4 TRBV7-2 NA
TGTGCCAGCAGCCAAGACTTCGGGGAAGACGAGCAGTACTTC CASSQDFGEDEQYF medium-sized TRBJ2-7 TRBV4-2 NA
TGTGCCAGCAGTACCCCAACGACAGGGGGCGACTATGGCTACACCTTC CASSTPTTGGDYGYTF few TRBJ1-2 TRBV2 TRBD1
TGTGCCACCAGTGCCCCGGTAGCGGGGGGCACAGATACGCAGTATTTT CATSAPVAGGTDTQYF NA TRBJ2-3 TRBV24-1 TRBD2
TGTGCCATCAGAGGACTAGCGGGAAAGACCTACGAGCAGTACTTC CAIRGLAGKTYEQYF once TRBJ2-7 TRBV10-3 TRBD2
TGTGCCAGCAGTGTAGGTTGTCGGGGGGTGGGCGAGCAGTACTTC CASSVGCRGVGEQYF NA TRBJ2-7 TRBV2 TRBD2
TGTGCCAGCAGACGACCGGGACAGGGTCGATACGAGCAGTACTTC CASRRPGQGRYEQYF medium-sized TRBJ2-7 TRBV6-1 TRBD1
TGCGCCAGCAGCCCCGGACCCAGGGATCAGCCCCAGCATTTT CASSPGPRDQPQHF many TRBJ1-5 TRBV5-1 NA
TGTGCCAGCAGCTTCGACCTGACTCGAACGTACCAAGAGACCCAGTACTTC CASSFDLTRTYQETQYF many TRBJ2-5 TRBV11-2 NA
TGTGCCAGCAGAAAACAGGGTTTCGATGAAGCTTTCTTT CASRKQGFDEAFF NA TRBJ1-1 TRBV2 NA
TGCGCCAGCAGCCAAGTCTGGGGGCCCAATGAGCAGTTCTTC CASSQVWGPNEQFF NA TRBJ2-1 TRBV4-3 NA
TGTGCCAGCAGCTACAGCAGGGGGGATACCGGGGAGCTGTTTTTT CASSYSRGDTGELFF NA TRBJ2-2 TRBV7-9 NA
TGTGCCAGCAGCCCTGCCAGCGGGAGGTCTTACAATGAGCAGCTCTTC CASSPASGRSYNEQLF NA TRBJ2-1 TRBV3-1 TRBD2
TGTGCCAGCAGTTTCGACAGGGTGAGGTCTGAGCAGTTCTTC CASSFDRVRSEQFF many TRBJ2-1 TRBV27 TRBD1
TGTGCCAGCAGCCCACAAAAGATGGGTTACGAGCAGTACTTC CASSPQKMGYEQYF NA TRBJ2-7 TRBV11-2 NA
TGTGCCAGCAGGGTGGGTAGGACAGGAAGGGGGCTTGCGAACACCGGGGAGCTGTTTTTT CASRVGRTGRGLANTGELFF NA TRBJ2-2 TRBV28 TRBD1
TGTGCCAGCAGTGACAACACAGATACGCAGTATTTT CASSDNTDTQYF many TRBJ2-3 TRBV9 NA
TGTGCCAGCAGCAACCCGGGACAGGGGAACACCGGGGAGCTGTTTTTT CASSNPGQGNTGELFF NA TRBJ2-2 TRBV7-8 TRBD1
TGTGCCAGCTCACGTAGCGGGAGCCCAGATACGCAGTATTTT CASSRSGSPDTQYF NA TRBJ2-3 TRBV18 TRBD2
TGCGCCAGCAGCCTAATGGGTGCAACTAATGAGGAACTGTTTTTT CASSLMGATNEELFF NA TRBJ1-4 TRBV4-1 NA
TGTGCCAGCAGGCGCCTTTTGACGGAACGGGGTTATAATTCACCCCTCCACTTT CASRRLLTERGYNSPLHF medium-sized TRBJ1-6 TRBV6-5 NA
TGTGCCAGCAGTGTGACAGTGAGCCCCTACGAGCAGTACTTC CASSVTVSPYEQYF many TRBJ2-7 TRBV6-1 NA
TGCAGTGCTAGCAGCGGGACTAGCGGGCACAATGAGCAGCTCTTC CSASSGTSGHNEQLF many TRBJ2-1 TRBV20-1 TRBD2
TGTGCCAGCAGTAGAGAAGGGTTTTACGAGCAGTACTTC CASSREGFYEQYF NA TRBJ2-7 TRBV7-2 NA
TGTGCCAGCACTCAGTCAGTCCGGGGCTATGGCTACACCTTC CASTQSVRGYGYTF many TRBJ1-2 TRBV6-5 NA
TGCGCCAGCAGTGAGACAGGCTACGAGCAGTACTTC CASSETGYEQYF NA TRBJ2-7 TRBV10-1 NA
TGTGCCAGCAACGCTCCGGGATCCGGTTCGGGCTACACCTTC CASNAPGSGSGYTF NA TRBJ1-2 TRBV7-9 NA
TGTGCCACCAGCAGAATAGACAGGGATCGAGAGACCCAGTACTTC CATSRIDRDRETQYF once TRBJ2-5 TRBV15 TRBD1
TGTGCCAGTAGTATAGGGGGGAGTTACATTCAGTACTTC CASSIGGSYIQYF many TRBJ2-4 TRBV19 NA
TGTGCCAGCAGCCGGGTGGGGGGCACCTACGAGCAGTACTTC CASSRVGGTYEQYF NA TRBJ2-7 TRBV7-2 NA
TGCGCCAGCAGCTTGGGGTCGGTAGCGGGGCTCTACGAGCAGTACTTC CASSLGSVAGLYEQYF once TRBJ2-7 TRBV5-1 TRBD2
TGTGCCAGCAGTTTAATCGGGGTTGCCTCCTCCTACGAGCAGTACTTC CASSLIGVASSYEQYF medium-sized TRBJ2-7 TRBV5-6 NA
TGTACCGGCAGCGTATGGCTGACTAGCGGGGGGAAATACGAGCAGTACTTC CTGSVWLTSGGKYEQYF once TRBJ2-7 TRBV9 TRBD2
TGCGCCAGCAGTGCCCCCCGAGGAGGGCTCCCCTACGAGCAGTGCTTC CASSAPRGGLPYEQCF NA TRBJ2-7 TRBV12-3/TRBV12-4 NA
TGTGCCAGCAGCTTAGGTGGAGGGTATGAAGCTTTCTTT CASSLGGGYEAFF few TRBJ1-1 TRBV7-6 NA
TGTGCCAGTAGTTCGCCATGGGGGCTAGCGGGAGGGGGCGATGAGCAGTTCTTC CASSSPWGLAGGGDEQFF many TRBJ2-1 TRBV19 TRBD2
TGTGCCAGTAGTGCCTCTTCAGGGGGCTACGAGCAGTACTTC CASSASSGGYEQYF medium-sized TRBJ2-7 TRBV19 TRBD1
TGTGCCAGCAGTATCTACGGGAGGAGCACAGATACGCAGTATTTT CASSIYGRSTDTQYF once TRBJ2-3 TRBV27 TRBD2
TGCAGCGTCGGACTCCCGTCCTACAAGCAGTACTTC CSVGLPSYKQYF NA TRBJ2-7 TRBV29-1 NA
TGTGCCACCAGTGATTGGGACCAAGAGACCCAGTACTTC CATSDWDQETQYF NA TRBJ2-5 TRBV24-1 NA
TGTGCCAGCAGCTTGGGACAGGGACGGTATGGCTACACCTTC CASSLGQGRYGYTF many TRBJ1-2 TRBV5-8 TRBD1
TGTGCCAGCAGGACGGATTTCGACGAGCAGTACTTC CASRTDFDEQYF NA TRBJ2-7 TRBV6-1 NA
TGCAGTGCTAGAGGGAGGATGGCCACCGGGGAGCTGTTTTTT CSARGRMATGELFF NA TRBJ2-2 TRBV20-1 NA
TGTGCCAGCAGACTTAAACTATCCGGGGGCCGTTCACCCCTCCACTTT CASRLKLSGGRSPLHF medium-sized TRBJ1-6 TRBV7-3 NA
TGCAGTGCTAGAGTCTGGTTTCAGGGAAAAGAGACCCAGTACTTC CSARVWFQGKETQYF NA TRBJ2-5 TRBV20-1 NA
TGTGCCAGCAGGCTGGGAGACTATGGCTGCACCTTC CASRLGDYGCTF NA TRBJ1-2 TRBV7-9 NA
TGTGCCAGCAGTCGGACCCCGTCGACTGAGACCCAGTACTTC CASSRTPSTETQYF medium-sized TRBJ2-5 TRBV27 NA
TGTGCCAGCAGCTTCCCAGGACAGGGGGCTGCGCGGGATAGAGATGAGCAGTTCTTC CASSFPGQGAARDRDEQFF NA TRBJ2-1 TRBV7-9 TRBD1
TGTGCCAGCAGCCAAAGGGGCAGCTCTGGAAACACCATATATTTT CASSQRGSSGNTIYF NA TRBJ1-3 TRBV4-2 NA
TGTGCCAGCAGCTTAGGGTCCGGGACAGGGAGTTCACCCCTCCACTTT CASSLGSGTGSSPLHF NA TRBJ1-6 TRBV7-6 TRBD1
TGTGCCAGCAGTCCAGGGGGTGGGTATGGCTACACCTTC CASSPGGGYGYTF medium-sized TRBJ1-2 TRBV12-3/TRBV12-4 TRBD1
TGTGCCAGCAGCCAAGATACGTACAGGGGGCCTCCTTTT CASSQDTYRGPPF NA TRBJ1-4 TRBV3-1 TRBD1
TGTGCCAGCAGTGAAAGTGGGACCTACGAGCAGTACTTC CASSESGTYEQYF once TRBJ2-7 TRBV7-2 NA
TGCAGTGCTAGAGATGACGGGGTCAAGTGGGGTAATGAAAAACTGTTTTTT CSARDDGVKWGNEKLFF NA TRBJ1-4 TRBV20-1 NA
TGTGCCAGCAGTTCCACTAGCGGGAGGTCCTACGAGCAGTACTTC CASSSTSGRSYEQYF many TRBJ2-7 TRBV6-2/TRBV6-3 TRBD2
TGTGCCAGCAGTAGACCTGGGGGTGCTAGTGAAGCTTTCTTT CASSRPGGASEAFF NA TRBJ1-1 TRBV12-3/TRBV12-4 NA
TGCGCCAGCAGCCCACGACTAGCGGGGGCGTCGGGGGAGACCCAGTACTTC CASSPRLAGASGETQYF NA TRBJ2-5 TRBV5-1 TRBD2